This T cell receptor (beta chain) was identified in a study of regulatory T cells in long-lasting Graves disease. Time point meaning: newly diagnosed GD, antithyroid drugs for less than 3 months. Construction of the TCR library relied on RNA isolated from PBMCs. This clonotype was observed at least ten times. An end of the junction does not agree with germline; a read error may underlie this. The germline V gene encodes CDR1 LGHDT and CDR2 YNNKEL (reference sequence). The CDR3 extends over 14 amino acids. Investigators prepared the TCR beta libraries by applying iRepertoire HTBI primers and Arm-PCR of CDR3 regions. TCRdb re-analysed the multiplex PCR reads in MiXCR, keeping a single row per CDR3 protein. The profile shows hundreds of thousands of distinct CDR3 sequences, 12% of them singletons. Another study also made use of these data, one on T cells in Graves' hyperthyroidism and ophthalmopathy. This second study notes: Each patient was aged 18 to 65 and had newly diagnosed hyperthyroidism of under 2 months' duration. When the TCR CDR3 underwent first-round RT-PCR, the HTBI primer set was used. Blood samples included most of the expanded thyroid clonotypes exceeding 0.001.

This clonotype was obtained from a woman younger than 45 with Graves disease. The chain is built from TRBV3-1 and TRBJ2-7; TRBD1 might be the D (5 bases). The material was peripheral blood mononuclear cells (PBMCs), obtained at new diagnosis, from a patient treated with antithyroid drugs. CDR3 nucleotides: TGTGCCAGCAGCCAAGGGCAGGGTCCCTACGAGCTGTACTTC. Amino acids: CASSQGQGPYELYF.